The 10 T cell receptor beta chains presented below share a single source sample, sequenced in a study of T cells in localized non-small cell lung cancer. TCRdb's copy holds only in-frame clones and misses some; the assay was immunoSEQ multiplex PCR. The sample contains 12,000 to 15,000 clones, about nine tenths of which appear only once. The material was peripheral blood mononuclear cells, obtained before any cancer treatment. The origin of the receptors is a man aged 35-75 years with stage III lung adenocarcinoma.

The chain employs TRBV28 and TRBJ2-5, with D unresolved. The CDR3 has 14 amino acids. Germline assignment: CDR1 MDHEN and CDR2 SYDVKM. The germline V and J ends were trimmed by 7 bases and 1 base, with 13 bases remaining between them. Here the CDR3 DNA reads TGTGCCAGCACTATGGACCTTTCCCAAGAGACCCAGTACTTC. Its translation is CASTMDLSQETQYF.

The chain recombines TRBV7-2 with TRBJ2-3, with 7 bases that match TRBD1. CDR3 length: 15 amino acids. Germline CDR1 is SGHTA and CDR2 is FQGNSA. The V and J ends lost 0 bases and 2 bases, in that order; junction bases with no gene match: 2. The CDR3 nucleotides are TGTGCCAGCAGCTTAGCACAGGGGAACACAGATACGCAGTATTTT. Protein sequence: CASSLAQGNTDTQYF.

The V and J genes are TRBV11-2 and TRBJ1-1; possible D gene TRBD1, 5 bases. The germline gives CDR1 SGHAT, CDR2 FQNNGV. V was clipped by 4 bases and J by 0 bases, with 9 bases between them. CDR3 length: 14 residues. The CDR3 region has the DNA TGTGCCAGCAGCTCTGACAGAATGAACACTGAAGCTTTCTTT. Amino acid sequence: CASSSDRMNTEAFF.

The V and J genes are TRBV6-5 and TRBJ2-5; 13 bases are shared with TRBD2. Germline V CDR1 and CDR2: MNHEY, SVGAGI. This CDR3 spans 16 amino acids. J gave up 4 bases and V 4 bases, and 6 bases lay outside the gene matches. The CDR3 spells CASSSPTSGRTETQYF. Written as DNA, the CDR3 is TGTGCCAGCAGTTCCCCGACTAGCGGGAGGACAGAGACCCAGTACTTC.

The chain uses TRBV5-1 and TRBJ1-5; TRBD1 agrees at 8 bases. The V and J ends lost 0 bases and 3 bases, in that order; junction bases with no gene match: 5. The CDR3 length is 16 residues. CDR1 is SGHRS, CDR2 YFSETQ, per germline. CDR3 residues: CASSLDGQGNNQPQHF. CDR3 nucleotide sequence: TGCGCCAGCAGCTTGGACGGACAGGGAAACAATCAGCCCCAGCATTTT.

CDR3 nucleotide sequence: TGTGCCAGCAGCCAAGGGCTGCAGGGTTCCTACGAGCAGTACTTC. Its protein is CASSQGLQGSYEQYF. The V gene is TRBV14, the J gene TRBJ2-7; weak D call: TRBD1 (5 bases). Germline V gives CDR1 SGHDN, CDR2 FVKESK. Trimming removed 1 base at V and 1 base at J, with 11 bases between. This CDR3 is 15 amino acids long.

This clone was counted once. This chain connects TRBV28 to TRBJ2-5; TRBD1 is a possible D gene (6 bases). The V end lost 6 bases, the J end lost 5 bases, and 19 bases lay between the germline ends. Germline V CDR1 and CDR2: MDHEN, SYDVKM. This CDR3 spans 15 amino acids. CDR3 protein: CASRSPGTHSETQYF. The CDR3 DNA reads as TGTGCCAGCAGATCCCCCGGGACACACTCTGAGACCCAGTACTTC.

The chain couples TRBV7-2 to TRBJ2-7, with a tentative D call TRBD1 (5 bases). Germline-derived CDR1 and CDR2 are SGHTA and FQGNSA. The V and J ends lost 5 bases and 3 bases respectively, with 17 bases between them. The CDR3 is made up of 15 amino acids. This chain's CDR3 is CASSPSPTGFYEQYF. The CDR3 DNA reads TGTGCCAGCAGCCCCTCCCCAACAGGATTCTACGAGCAGTACTTC.

This sequence joins TRBV28 and TRBJ2-7; perhaps TRBD1 as D (6 bases). The CDR3 consists of 13 residues. Germline V gene sequence: CDR1 MDHEN, CDR2 SYDVKM. The V end lost 6 bases, the J end lost 2 bases, and 11 bases lay between the germline ends. This chain's CDR3 is CASSSAGAYEQYF. The CDR3, as DNA: TGTGCCAGCAGCTCAGCAGGGGCCTACGAGCAGTACTTC.

This chain connects TRBV19 to TRBJ1-1; possible D gene TRBD1, 5 bases. Germline assignment: CDR1 LNHDA and CDR2 SQIVND (reference sequence). The CDR3 sequence is 14 residues long. V was clipped by 3 bases and J by 11 bases, with 19 bases between them. This CDR3 is CASSIRVGVEAAFF. Here the CDR3 DNA reads TGTGCCAGTAGTATCAGGGTTGGGGTGGAGGCGGCTTTCTTT.